Listed below are T cell receptor beta chains from one sample, sequenced in a study of shared clonotypes between healthy human individuals. This table comes from immunoSEQ multiplex PCR, and its TCRdb copy is limited to in-frame clones, with some not included. The profile shows approximately 2.5 million clones, approximately 90% of them singletons. The sample was naive CD4+ T cells sorted from blood. The receptors here all came from a man aged 18 to 29 in good health. CDR3s include the opening cysteine and the closing phenylalanine or tryptophan. D genes are given only for firm matches. Part of the rows lack a size; the others show once, few, many or a class for expanded clones.

TRBJ2-3 | TRBV5-6 | NA | NA | TGTGCCAGCAGCAGGGCTACTAGCACAGATACGCAGTATTTT | CASSRATSTDTQYF
TRBJ1-2 | TRBV11-2 | NA | NA | TGTGCCAGCAGCTTAGGGGTTAATGGCTACACCTTC | CASSLGVNGYTF
TRBJ2-7 | TRBV7-9 | NA | once | TGTGCCGAGGGATTCTCCTACGAGCAGTACTTC | CAEGFSYEQYF
TRBJ1-3 | TRBV29-1 | NA | NA | TGCAGCGTACAAGGCAGGCTCGCGGGAAACACCATATATTTT | CSVQGRLAGNTIYF
TRBJ2-1 | TRBV19 | TRBD1 | NA | TGTGCCAGTAGTGGGGGATTAAAGCAGGGGGCAGGTGAGCAGTTCTTC | CASSGGLKQGAGEQFF
TRBJ2-7 | TRBV2 | NA | NA | TGTGCCAGCAGTGAGAATTACGAGCAGTACTTC | CASSENYEQYF
TRBJ2-1 | TRBV29-1 | TRBD1 | NA | TGCAGCGCCGGGACAGGGGATACTGGAGAGCAGTTCTTC | CSAGTGDTGEQFF
TRBJ2-3 | TRBV18 | TRBD2 | NA | TGTGCCAGCTCACGGACTAGCGGGAGCACAGATACGCAGTATTTT | CASSRTSGSTDTQYF
TRBJ2-1 | TRBV4-3 | NA | NA | TGCGCCAGCAGCCAAGATCCGGCTAGCTACAATGAGCAGTTCTTC | CASSQDPASYNEQFF
TRBJ2-7 | TRBV7-4 | NA | NA | TGTGCCAGCAGCTTAGACGGGAACTACGAGCAGTACTTC | CASSLDGNYEQYF
TRBJ1-1 | TRBV10-2 | TRBD1 | NA | TGCGCCAGCAGTGAGTCAACAGGGGGCAGAGCTTTCTTT | CASSESTGGRAFF
TRBJ2-1 | TRBV4-1 | TRBD2 | NA | TGCGCCAGCAGCCGCCAGCTAAGCGGGGGGGCCTTCTACAATGAGCAGTTCTTC | CASSRQLSGGAFYNEQFF
TRBJ1-5 | TRBV6-6 | NA | NA | TGTGCCAGCAGTTACGGGGCAGGGGCCTACAATCAGCCCCAGCATTTT | CASSYGAGAYNQPQHF
TRBJ1-2 | TRBV7-2 | NA | NA | TGTGCCAGCAGCCCCGAACAGGGTGGGCAAAACTATGGCTACACCTTC | CASSPEQGGQNYGYTF
TRBJ2-7 | TRBV6-5 | NA | once | TGTGCCAGCAGTTACTCGAGACAAGACGAGCAGTACTTC | CASSYSRQDEQYF
TRBJ2-2 | TRBV5-1 | NA | NA | TGCGCCAGCAGCCAAGGTCAGGGGGGCACCGGGGAGCTGTTTTTT | CASSQGQGGTGELFF
TRBJ1-4 | TRBV19 | NA | NA | TGTGCCAGTAGCGATACAGGGACAACTAATGAAAAACTGTTTTTT | CASSDTGTTNEKLFF
TRBJ1-2 | TRBV5-8 | NA | NA | TGTGCCAGCAGCTTGTTCGGCTACACCTTC | CASSLFGYTF
TRBJ2-5 | TRBV6-1 | NA | NA | TGTGCCAGCAGTGAAGGTGACACTGGTTCATTAGGGACCCAGTACTTC | CASSEGDTGSLGTQYF
TRBJ2-1 | TRBV13 | TRBD2 | NA | TGTGCCAGCAGCTCGGGACTAGCAATGGGGGAGCAGTTCTTC | CASSSGLAMGEQFF
TRBJ2-1 | TRBV2 | NA | NA | TGTGCCAGCAGTATAGCGAATGAGCAGTTCTTC | CASSIANEQFF
TRBJ2-2 | TRBV25-1 | NA | once | TGTGCCAGCGAAACTAGCACCGGGGAGCTGTTTTTT | CASETSTGELFF
TRBJ1-4 | TRBV9 | TRBD1 | NA | TGTGCCAGCAGCCCAACCAGTTGGACAGGCGAAAAACTGTTTTTT | CASSPTSWTGEKLFF
TRBJ1-5 | TRBV7-2 | NA | NA | TGTGCCAGCAGCTTAGTAGGGGGTCAGGGCAATCAGCCCCAGCATTTT | CASSLVGGQGNQPQHF
TRBJ2-6 | TRBV2 | TRBD2 | NA | TGTGCCAGCAGTGGGGGACTAGCGGGCTCTGGGGCCAACGTCCTGACTTTC | CASSGGLAGSGANVLTF
TRBJ2-5 | TRBV5-6 | TRBD1 | NA | TGTGCCAGCAGCCCGACCAAAGACAGGGCGATGGGTCCAGAGACCCAGTACTTC | CASSPTKDRAMGPETQYF
TRBJ1-1 | TRBV18 | NA | NA | TGTGCCAGCTCACCACGTGGTAGGGGTGGCGGGAAGACTGAAGCTTTCTTT | CASSPRGRGGGKTEAFF
TRBJ1-6 | TRBV6-5 | NA | NA | TGTGCCAGCAGTTACGGGCAGCCTTATAATTCACCCCTCCACTTT | CASSYGQPYNSPLHF
TRBJ1-1 | TRBV18 | NA | NA | TGTGCCAGCTCACCGCCAGGAGACACTGAAGCTTTCTTT | CASSPPGDTEAFF
TRBJ2-5 | TRBV20-1 | NA | once | TGCAGTGCCCAGACCCAAGAGACCCAGTACTTC | CSAQTQETQYF
TRBJ2-1 | TRBV6-1 | TRBD1 | NA | TGTGCCAGCAGGAGACAGGGTCGGGATGAGCAGTTCTTC | CASRRQGRDEQFF
TRBJ2-7 | TRBV9 | NA | NA | TGTGCCAGCAGCCCCAGGTTTGGCAGAAACTACGAGCAGTACTTC | CASSPRFGRNYEQYF
TRBJ1-2 | TRBV4-1 | NA | NA | TGCGCCAGCAGCCAAGGACGACCAGAGTATGGCTACACCTTC | CASSQGRPEYGYTF
TRBJ1-2 | TRBV6-1 | TRBD1 | once | TGTGCCAGCAGGGCCGACAGGGCCTATGGCTACACCTTC | CASRADRAYGYTF
TRBJ2-3 | TRBV6-1 | TRBD2 | NA | TGTGCCAGCAGTGGGATTGTGGGACTAGCGGGCGCCTCCTCCACAGATACGCAGTATTTT | CASSGIVGLAGASSTDTQYF
TRBJ1-5 | TRBV6-1 | NA | NA | TGTGCCAGCAGACCTAGCAATCAGCCCCAGCATTTT | CASRPSNQPQHF
TRBJ1-5 | TRBV4-1 | NA | NA | TGCGCCAGCAGCCAAGATACCAGGGCAGGGGTCAATCAGCCCCAGCATTTT | CASSQDTRAGVNQPQHF
TRBJ1-4 | TRBV6-1 | NA | NA | TGTGCCAGCAGTGAAAGGGTCCTTGGCGAAAAACTGTTTTTT | CASSERVLGEKLFF
TRBJ2-3 | TRBV5-5 | TRBD2 | NA | TGTGCCAGCAGCGGCACTAGCGGGAGGGACACAGATACGCAGTATTTT | CASSGTSGRDTDTQYF
TRBJ1-2 | TRBV6-1 | NA | NA | TGTGCCAGCAGTGAATTCCCGGTGGCGCGGCATGGCTACACCTTC | CASSEFPVARHGYTF
TRBJ2-5 | TRBV5-4 | TRBD2 | NA | TGTGCCAGCAGCTCGGGACTAGCGGGGGGCTGGGAGACCCAGTACTTC | CASSSGLAGGWETQYF
TRBJ1-4 | TRBV6-6 | TRBD1 | NA | TGTGCCAGCAGTCCCAGGCGGGACAGCTTTAATGAAAAACTGTTTTTT | CASSPRRDSFNEKLFF
TRBJ2-3 | TRBV30 | TRBD2 | NA | TGTGCCTGGAGTGTGGGGCTAGCGGGGGGCCCAGATACGCAGTATTTT | CAWSVGLAGGPDTQYF
TRBJ1-4 | TRBV28 | TRBD1 | NA | TGTGCCAGCAGTTTGCTACCGGGACAGGGTGATGAAAAACTGTTTTTT | CASSLLPGQGDEKLFF
TRBJ2-3 | TRBV5-1 | NA | NA | TGCGCCAGCAGCTTGACGGTGGATACGCAGTATTTT | CASSLTVDTQYF
TRBJ2-5 | TRBV5-6 | TRBD2 | NA | TGTGCCAGCAGCTTACGGGGGGGCGAGACCCAGTACTTC | CASSLRGGETQYF
TRBJ2-7 | TRBV2 | TRBD1 | NA | TGTGCCAGCGGCCGGGACAGGACCTTGGAGGAGCAGTACTTC | CASGRDRTLEEQYF
TRBJ2-3 | TRBV5-1 | NA | NA | TGCGCCAGCAGCTCCACCTCGGGAGGCACAGATACGCAGTATTTT | CASSSTSGGTDTQYF
TRBJ2-7 | TRBV18 | TRBD2 | once | TGTGCCAGCTCATCGACTAGCGTAAGATACGAGCAGTACTTC | CASSSTSVRYEQYF
TRBJ1-1 | TRBV25-1 | TRBD1 | NA | TGTGCCAGCAGTGAAGGGACAGGGAAAGCTTTCTTT | CASSEGTGKAFF
TRBJ2-1 | TRBV7-2 | NA | NA | TGTGCCAGCAGCTTTAAAGGCGATGAGCAGTTCTTC | CASSFKGDEQFF
TRBJ2-5 | TRBV5-1 | NA | NA | TGCGCCAGCAGCTTGGACAGGGCGACCCAGTACTTC | CASSLDRATQYF
TRBJ2-7 | TRBV6-6 | NA | NA | TGTGCCAGTCAACCCGACCCCCAGCGGTCCGGCGGGCAGTACTTC | CASQPDPQRSGGQYF
TRBJ2-3 | TRBV28 | NA | NA | TGTGCCAGCAGGGAGACCACAGATACGCAGTATTTT | CASRETTDTQYF
TRBJ2-1 | TRBV6-6 | TRBD2 | once | TGTGCCAGCAGTTTGGAGGCTAGCGGGAGCAATGAGCAGTTCTTC | CASSLEASGSNEQFF